The sequence of this T cell receptor beta chain was determined in a study of T cell responses to AZD1222 COVID-19 vaccine. TCRdb's table, derived via immunoSEQ multiplex PCR, lists solely in-frame clones and lacks some. The sample includes approximately 67,000 clones, about nine tenths of them seen just once. For this clone: Its antigen is not identified.

General study results and limits: White British donors predominated, females outnumbered males, and clonal diversity was possibly underestimated.

The specimen was peripheral blood, collected on day 0 of AZD1222 vaccination. The sequence derives from an adult in good health.

The DNA for the CDR3 is TGTGCCAGCAGTTTGGGACAGGGGGTTAGCGGTCAGCCCCAGCATTTT. It specifies CASSLGQGVSGQPQHF. The chain carries TRBV28 and TRBJ1-5; 11 nucleotides agree with TRBD1. The germline V gene encodes CDR1 MDHEN and CDR2 SYDVKM. This CDR3 has 16 residues. The V and J ends lost 3 bases and 6 bases, in that order; junction bases with no gene match: 7.